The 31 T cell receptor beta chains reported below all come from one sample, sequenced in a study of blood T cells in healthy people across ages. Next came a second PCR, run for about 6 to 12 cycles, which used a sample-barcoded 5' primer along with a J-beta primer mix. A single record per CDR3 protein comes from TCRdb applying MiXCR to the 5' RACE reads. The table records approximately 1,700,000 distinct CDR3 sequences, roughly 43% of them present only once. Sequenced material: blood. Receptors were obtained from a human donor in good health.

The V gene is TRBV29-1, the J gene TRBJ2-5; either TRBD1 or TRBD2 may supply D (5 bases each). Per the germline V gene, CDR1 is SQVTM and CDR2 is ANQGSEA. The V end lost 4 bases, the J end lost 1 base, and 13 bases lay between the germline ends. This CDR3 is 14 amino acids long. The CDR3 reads CSVVPRDGQETQYF. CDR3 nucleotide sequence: TGCAGCGTTGTCCCCAGGGACGGCCAAGAGACCCAGTACTTC.

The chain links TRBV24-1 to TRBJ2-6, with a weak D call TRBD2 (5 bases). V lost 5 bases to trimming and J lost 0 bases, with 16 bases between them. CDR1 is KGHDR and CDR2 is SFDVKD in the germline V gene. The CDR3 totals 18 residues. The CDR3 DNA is TGTGCCACCAGTGGACTATACTTAGTATTCTCTGGGGCCAACGTCCTGACTTTC. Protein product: CATSGLYLVFSGANVLTF.

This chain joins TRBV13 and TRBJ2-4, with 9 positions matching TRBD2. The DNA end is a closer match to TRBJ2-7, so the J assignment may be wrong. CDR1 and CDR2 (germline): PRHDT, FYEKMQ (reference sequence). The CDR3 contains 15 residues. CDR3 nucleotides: TGTGCCAGCAGCATGTCCGGGACTAGCTTCCACGAGCAGTACTTC. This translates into CASSMSGTSFHEQYF.

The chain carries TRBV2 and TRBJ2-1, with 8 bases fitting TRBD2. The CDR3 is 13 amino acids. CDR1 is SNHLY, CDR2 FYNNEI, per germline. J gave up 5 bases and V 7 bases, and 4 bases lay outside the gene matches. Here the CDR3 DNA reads TGTGCCAGCACGTCGGGGGGGGACAATGAGCAGTTCTTC. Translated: CASTSGGDNEQFF.

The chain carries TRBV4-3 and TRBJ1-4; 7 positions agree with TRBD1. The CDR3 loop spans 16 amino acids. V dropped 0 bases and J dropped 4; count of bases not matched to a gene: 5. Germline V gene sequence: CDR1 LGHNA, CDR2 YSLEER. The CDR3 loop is CASSQDAGQVNEKLFF. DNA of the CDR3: TGCGCCAGCAGCCAAGACGCTGGACAGGTTAATGAAAAACTGTTTTTT.

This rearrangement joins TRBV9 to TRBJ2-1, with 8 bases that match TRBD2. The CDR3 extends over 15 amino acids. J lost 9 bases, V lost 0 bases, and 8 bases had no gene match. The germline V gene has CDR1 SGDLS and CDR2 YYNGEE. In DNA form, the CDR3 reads TGTGCCAGCAGCGTAGACCGGGGGGGGCATGGTGAGCAGTTCTTC. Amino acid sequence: CASSVDRGGHGEQFF. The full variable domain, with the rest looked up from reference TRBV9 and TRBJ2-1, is DSGVTQTPKHLITATGQRVTLRCSPRSGDLSVYWYQQSLDQGLQFLIQYYNGEERAKGNILERFSAQQFPDLHSELNLSSLELGDSALYFCASSVDRGGHGEQFFGPGTRLTVL.

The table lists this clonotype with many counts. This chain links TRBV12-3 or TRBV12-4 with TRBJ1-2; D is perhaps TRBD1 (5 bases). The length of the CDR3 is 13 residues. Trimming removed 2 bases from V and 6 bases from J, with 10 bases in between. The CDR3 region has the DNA TGTGCCAGCAGTTTAAAGGGGTCGCATGGCTACACCTTC. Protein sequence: CASSLKGSHGYTF.

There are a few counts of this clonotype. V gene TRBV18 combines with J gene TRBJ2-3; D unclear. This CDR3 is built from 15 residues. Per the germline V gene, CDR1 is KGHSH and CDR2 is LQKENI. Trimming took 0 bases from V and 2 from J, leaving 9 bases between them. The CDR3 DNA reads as TGTGCCAGCTCACCACCGACCACCACCACAGATACGCAGTATTTT. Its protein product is CASSPPTTTTDTQYF.

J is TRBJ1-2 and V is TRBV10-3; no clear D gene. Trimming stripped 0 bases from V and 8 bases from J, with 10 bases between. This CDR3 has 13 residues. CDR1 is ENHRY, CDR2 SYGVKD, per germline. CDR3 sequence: CAISESEVVGYTF. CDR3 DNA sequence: TGTGCCATCAGTGAGTCGGAGGTGGTCGGCTACACCTTC.

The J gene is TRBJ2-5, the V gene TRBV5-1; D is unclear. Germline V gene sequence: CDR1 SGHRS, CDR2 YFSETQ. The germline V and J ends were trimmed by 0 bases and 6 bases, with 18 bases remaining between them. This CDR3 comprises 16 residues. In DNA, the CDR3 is TGCGCCAGCAGCTTGGGTAGGACCCTAAGATGGCAGACCCAGTACTTC. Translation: CASSLGRTLRWQTQYF.

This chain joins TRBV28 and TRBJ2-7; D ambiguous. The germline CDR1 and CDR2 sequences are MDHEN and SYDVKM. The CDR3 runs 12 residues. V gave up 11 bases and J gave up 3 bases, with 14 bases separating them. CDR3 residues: CAARDTHYEQYF. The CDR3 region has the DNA TGTGCCGCACGAGACACGCACTACGAGCAGTACTTC.

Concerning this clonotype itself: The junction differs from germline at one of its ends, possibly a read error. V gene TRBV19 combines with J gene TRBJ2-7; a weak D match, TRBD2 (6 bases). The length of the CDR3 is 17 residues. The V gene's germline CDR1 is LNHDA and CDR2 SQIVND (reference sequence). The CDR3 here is CASSIDNAGGALYEQYF. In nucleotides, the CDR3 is TGTGCCAGCAGTATAGATAACGCCGGAGGGGCTCTCTACGAGCAGTACTTC.

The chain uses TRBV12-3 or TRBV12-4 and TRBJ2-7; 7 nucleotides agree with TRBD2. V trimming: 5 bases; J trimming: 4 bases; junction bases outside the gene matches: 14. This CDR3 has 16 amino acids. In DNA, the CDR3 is TGTGCCAGCAGTACCGCCAGGGCCGACGGGGGGTACGAGCAGTACTTC. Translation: CASSTARADGGYEQYF.

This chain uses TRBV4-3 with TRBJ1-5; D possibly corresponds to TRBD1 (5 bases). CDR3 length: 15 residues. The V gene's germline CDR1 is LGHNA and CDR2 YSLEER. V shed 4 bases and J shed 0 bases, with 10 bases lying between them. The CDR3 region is CASSRDANSNQPQHF. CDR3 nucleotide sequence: TGCGCCAGCAGCCGGGACGCAAATAGCAATCAGCCCCAGCATTTT.

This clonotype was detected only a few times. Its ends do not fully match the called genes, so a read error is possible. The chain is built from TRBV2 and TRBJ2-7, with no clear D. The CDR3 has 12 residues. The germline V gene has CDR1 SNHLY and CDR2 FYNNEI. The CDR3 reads CTSSVSPYEQYF. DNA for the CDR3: TGTACCAGCAGTGTCAGTCCCTACGAGCAGTACTTC.

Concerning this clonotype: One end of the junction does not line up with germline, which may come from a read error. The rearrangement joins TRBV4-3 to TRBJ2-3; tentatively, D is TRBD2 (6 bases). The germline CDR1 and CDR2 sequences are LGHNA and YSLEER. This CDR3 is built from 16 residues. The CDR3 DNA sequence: TGCGCCAGCGGCCAACAGCGGGCAGACTTGGGCGATACGCAGTATTTT. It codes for CASGQQRADLGDTQYF.

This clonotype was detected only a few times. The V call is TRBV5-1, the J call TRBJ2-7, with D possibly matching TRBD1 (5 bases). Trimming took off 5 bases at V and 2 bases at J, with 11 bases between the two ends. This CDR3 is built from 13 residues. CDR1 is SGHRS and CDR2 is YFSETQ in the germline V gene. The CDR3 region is CASSGATPYEQYF. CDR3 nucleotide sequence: TGCGCCAGCAGTGGGGCGACCCCCTACGAGCAGTACTTC.

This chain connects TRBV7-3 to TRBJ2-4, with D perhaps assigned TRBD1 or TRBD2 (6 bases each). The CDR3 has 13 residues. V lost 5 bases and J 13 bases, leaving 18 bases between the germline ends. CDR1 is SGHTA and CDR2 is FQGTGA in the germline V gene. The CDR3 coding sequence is TGTGCCAGCAGCCCATCGACAGGAGGGGAGCAGTACTTC. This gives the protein CASSPSTGGEQYF.

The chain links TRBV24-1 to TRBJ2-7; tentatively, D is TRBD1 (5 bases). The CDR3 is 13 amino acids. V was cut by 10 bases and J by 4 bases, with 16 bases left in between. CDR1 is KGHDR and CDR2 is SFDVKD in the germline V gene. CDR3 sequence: CATSQAGQYEQYF. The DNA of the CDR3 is TGTGCCACGAGCCAAGCAGGGCAATACGAGCAGTACTTC.

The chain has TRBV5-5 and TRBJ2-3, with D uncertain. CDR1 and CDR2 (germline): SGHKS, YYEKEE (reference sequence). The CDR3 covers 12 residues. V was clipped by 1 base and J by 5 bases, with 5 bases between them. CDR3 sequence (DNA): TGTGCCAGCAGCTTGTCAATAGATACGCAGTATTTT. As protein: CASSLSIDTQYF.

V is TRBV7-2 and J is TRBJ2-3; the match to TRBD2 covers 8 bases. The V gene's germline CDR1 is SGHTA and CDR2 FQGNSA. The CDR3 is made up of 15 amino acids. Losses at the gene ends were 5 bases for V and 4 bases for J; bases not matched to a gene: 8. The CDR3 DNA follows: TGTGCCAGCAGCCAAAACGGGGGGGAAGCAGATACGCAGTATTTT. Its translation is CASSQNGGEADTQYF. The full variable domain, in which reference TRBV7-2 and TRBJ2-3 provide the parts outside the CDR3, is GAGVSQSPSNKVTEKGKDVELRCDPISGHTALYWYRQSLGQGLEFLIYFQGNSAPDKSGLPSDRFSAERTGGSVSTLTIQRTQQEDSAVYLCASSQNGGEADTQYFGPGTRLTVL.

The CDR3 loop is CSARTWETQYF. Here the CDR3 DNA reads TGCAGTGCGAGGACGTGGGAGACCCAGTACTTC. The chain joins TRBV20-1 to TRBJ2-5; no clear D gene. Trimming stripped 6 bases from V and 5 bases from J, with 10 bases between. CDR3 length: 11 amino acids. CDR1 is DFQATT and CDR2 is SNEGSKA in the germline V gene (reference sequence).

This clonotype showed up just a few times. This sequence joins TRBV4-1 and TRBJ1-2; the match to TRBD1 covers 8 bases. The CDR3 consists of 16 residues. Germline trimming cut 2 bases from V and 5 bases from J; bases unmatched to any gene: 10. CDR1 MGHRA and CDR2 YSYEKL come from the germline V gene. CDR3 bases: TGCGCCAGCAGCCAAACGACAGGGGTCAGAACTTATGGCTACACCTTC. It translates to CASSQTTGVRTYGYTF.

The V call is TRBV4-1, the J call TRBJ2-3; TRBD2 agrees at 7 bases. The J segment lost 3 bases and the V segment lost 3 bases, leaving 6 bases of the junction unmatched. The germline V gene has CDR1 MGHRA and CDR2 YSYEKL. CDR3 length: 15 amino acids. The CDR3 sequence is CASSQQTGGTDTQYF. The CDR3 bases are TGCGCCAGCAGCCAGCAGACGGGAGGAACAGATACGCAGTATTTT.

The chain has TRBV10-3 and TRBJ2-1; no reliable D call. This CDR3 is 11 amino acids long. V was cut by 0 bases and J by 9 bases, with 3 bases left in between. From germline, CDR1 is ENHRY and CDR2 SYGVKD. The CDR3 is CAISESSEQFF. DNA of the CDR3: TGTGCCATCAGTGAGTCGAGTGAGCAGTTCTTC.

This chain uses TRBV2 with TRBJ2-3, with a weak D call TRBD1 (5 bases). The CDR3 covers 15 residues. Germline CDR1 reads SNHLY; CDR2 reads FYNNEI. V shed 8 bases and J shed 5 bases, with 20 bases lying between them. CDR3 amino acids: CASAEAGNDEDTQYF. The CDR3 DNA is TGTGCCAGCGCCGAGGCAGGGAACGACGAAGATACGCAGTATTTT.

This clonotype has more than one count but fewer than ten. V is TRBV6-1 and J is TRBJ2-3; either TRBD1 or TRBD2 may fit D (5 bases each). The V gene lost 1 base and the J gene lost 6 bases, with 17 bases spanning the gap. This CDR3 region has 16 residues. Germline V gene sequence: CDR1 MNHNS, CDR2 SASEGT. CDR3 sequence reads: CASSEGRGEYLDTQYF. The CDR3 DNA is TGTGCCAGCAGTGAAGGTCGAGGGGAGTACTTGGATACGCAGTATTTT.

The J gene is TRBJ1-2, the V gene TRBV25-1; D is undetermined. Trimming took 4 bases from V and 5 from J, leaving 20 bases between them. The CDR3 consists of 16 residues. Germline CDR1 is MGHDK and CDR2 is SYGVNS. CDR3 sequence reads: CASSGLGRTTGYGYTF. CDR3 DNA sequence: TGTGCCAGCAGTGGCCTGGGGAGGACCACGGGTTATGGCTACACCTTC.

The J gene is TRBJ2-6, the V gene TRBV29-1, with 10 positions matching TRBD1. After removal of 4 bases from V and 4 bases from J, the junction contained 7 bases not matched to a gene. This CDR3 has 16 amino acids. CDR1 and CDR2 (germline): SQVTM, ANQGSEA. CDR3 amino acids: CSVVGTGVSGANVLTF. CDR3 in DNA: TGCAGCGTTGTAGGGACAGGGGTATCCGGGGCCAACGTCCTGACTTTC. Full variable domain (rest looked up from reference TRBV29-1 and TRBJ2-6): SAVISQKPSRDICQRGTSLTIQCQVDSQVTMMFWYRQQPGQSLTLIATANQGSEATYESGFVIDKFPISRPNLTFSTLTVSNMSPEDSSIYLCSVVGTGVSGANVLTFGAGSRLTVL.

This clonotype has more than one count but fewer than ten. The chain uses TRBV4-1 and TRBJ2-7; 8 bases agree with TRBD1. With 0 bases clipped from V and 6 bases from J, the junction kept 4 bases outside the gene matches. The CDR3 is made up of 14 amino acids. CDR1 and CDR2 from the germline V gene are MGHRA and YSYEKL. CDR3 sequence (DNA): TGCGCCAGCAGCCAAGACGTCAGGGGGCGCGAGCAGTACTTC. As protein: CASSQDVRGREQYF.

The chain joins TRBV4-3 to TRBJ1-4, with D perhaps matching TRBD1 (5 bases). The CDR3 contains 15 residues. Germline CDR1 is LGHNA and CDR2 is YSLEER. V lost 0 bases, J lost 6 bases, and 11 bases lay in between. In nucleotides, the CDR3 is TGCGCCAGCAGCCAAGATTGGGTGGGGGATGAAAAACTGTTTTTT. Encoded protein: CASSQDWVGDEKLFF.